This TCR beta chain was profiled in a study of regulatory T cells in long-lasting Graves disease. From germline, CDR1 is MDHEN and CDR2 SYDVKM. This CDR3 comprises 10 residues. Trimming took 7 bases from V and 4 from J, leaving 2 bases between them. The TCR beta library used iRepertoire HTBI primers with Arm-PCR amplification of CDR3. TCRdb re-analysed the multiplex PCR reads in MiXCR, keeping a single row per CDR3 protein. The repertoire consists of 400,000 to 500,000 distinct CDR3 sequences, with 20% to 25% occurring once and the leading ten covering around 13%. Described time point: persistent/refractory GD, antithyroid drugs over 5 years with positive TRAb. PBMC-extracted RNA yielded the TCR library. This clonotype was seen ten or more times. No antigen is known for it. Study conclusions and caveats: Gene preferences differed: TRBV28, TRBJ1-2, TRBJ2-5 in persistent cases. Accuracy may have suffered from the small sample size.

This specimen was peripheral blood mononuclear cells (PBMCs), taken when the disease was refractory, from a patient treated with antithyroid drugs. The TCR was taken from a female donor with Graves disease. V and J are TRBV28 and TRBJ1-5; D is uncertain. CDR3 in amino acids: CASTNQPQHF. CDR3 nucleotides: TGTGCCAGCACAAATCAGCCCCAGCATTTT.